This T cell receptor beta chain was sequenced during a study of T cell changes during pregnancy in multiple sclerosis. With 0 bases removed from V and 0 bases from J, the gap between germline ends came to 12 bases. The CDR3 loop spans 18 amino acids. CDR1 and CDR2 from the germline V gene are SGHVS and FQNEAQ. The table came from immunoSEQ multiplex PCR; TCRdb's copy has only in-frame clones and leaves some out. The sample consists of about 32,000 clones, roughly 91% of them appearing once. The sequence came from a female donor with multiple sclerosis, enrolled in a pregnancy study. The rearrangement joins TRBV7-8 to TRBJ2-6, with D perhaps matching TRBD1 (5 bases). Here the sequenced sample was CD4+ T cells from peripheral blood mononuclear cells, taken in the second trimester of pregnancy. The CDR3, as DNA: TGTGCCAGCAGCTTAGCGCGGCAACAGGTCTCTGGGGCCAACGTCCTGACTTTC. Translation gives CASSLARQQVSGANVLTF.